The source of this TCR beta chain is a study of blood T cell repertoires in COVID-19. Participants, about 18 to 89 years old, spanned 24 US areas. The study counted Cohort 3 donors as recovered given two negative PCRs, clearance, or symptom resolution. V was clipped by 4 bases and J by 3 bases; unmatched bases: 5. The CDR3 totals 15 residues. Germline values: CDR1 SGHTA, CDR2 FQGTGA. The repertoire was sequenced with immunoSEQ multiplex PCR; TCRdb's copy has only in-frame clones and lacks some. The sample comprises hundreds of thousands of clones, more than 85% of which are singletons, and 1.5% to 2% rests with the top ten.

The clonotype originates from a woman between 50 and 59 years old who had recovered from COVID-19. This sequence joins TRBV7-3 and TRBJ2-3; 9 bases match TRBD1. Sequencing was carried out using PBMCs or T cells enriched from blood (not recorded which). The CDR3 bases are TGTGCCAGCAGCTCCGGGACAGGGAGGACAGATACGCAGTATTTT. Translated: CASSSGTGRTDTQYF. The full variable domain, with the rest looked up from reference TRBV7-3 and TRBJ2-3, is GAGVSQTPSNKVTEKGKYVELRCDPISGHTALYWYRQSLGQGPEFLIYFQGTGAADDSGLPNDRFFAVRPEGSVSTLKIQRTERGDSAVYLCASSSGTGRTDTQYFGPGTRLTVL.